The present TCR beta chain was sequenced within a study of early T cells in non-severe SARS-CoV-2 infection. For the study at large: Sequencing input comprised bulk RNA from unsorted whole blood; chain pairing was not available. Broader study findings: VDJdb-based matching was biased toward anti-spike CD8 responses and missed private and CD4 specificities.

This clonotype was detected ten times or more. The antigen remains unidentified. Via MiXCR, TCRdb re-called the 5' RACE reads, giving one row per CDR3 protein. The sample records fewer than 55,000 distinct CDR3 sequences, almost 7.5% being singletons. V lost 4 bases, J lost 7 bases, and 8 bases lay in between. The CDR3 covers 13 residues. CDR1 and CDR2 from the germline V gene are SEHNR and FQNEAQ (reference sequence). Sequencing used whole blood. This sequence joins TRBV7-9 and TRBJ1-6; TRBD1 might be the D (5 bases). The TCR originated in an adult who was a healthcare worker with PCR-confirmed SARS-CoV-2 infection or an uninfected control (not recorded which). The CDR3 is CASSSTANSPLHF. Written as DNA, the CDR3 is TGTGCCAGCAGCTCGACAGCAAATTCACCCCTCCACTTT.